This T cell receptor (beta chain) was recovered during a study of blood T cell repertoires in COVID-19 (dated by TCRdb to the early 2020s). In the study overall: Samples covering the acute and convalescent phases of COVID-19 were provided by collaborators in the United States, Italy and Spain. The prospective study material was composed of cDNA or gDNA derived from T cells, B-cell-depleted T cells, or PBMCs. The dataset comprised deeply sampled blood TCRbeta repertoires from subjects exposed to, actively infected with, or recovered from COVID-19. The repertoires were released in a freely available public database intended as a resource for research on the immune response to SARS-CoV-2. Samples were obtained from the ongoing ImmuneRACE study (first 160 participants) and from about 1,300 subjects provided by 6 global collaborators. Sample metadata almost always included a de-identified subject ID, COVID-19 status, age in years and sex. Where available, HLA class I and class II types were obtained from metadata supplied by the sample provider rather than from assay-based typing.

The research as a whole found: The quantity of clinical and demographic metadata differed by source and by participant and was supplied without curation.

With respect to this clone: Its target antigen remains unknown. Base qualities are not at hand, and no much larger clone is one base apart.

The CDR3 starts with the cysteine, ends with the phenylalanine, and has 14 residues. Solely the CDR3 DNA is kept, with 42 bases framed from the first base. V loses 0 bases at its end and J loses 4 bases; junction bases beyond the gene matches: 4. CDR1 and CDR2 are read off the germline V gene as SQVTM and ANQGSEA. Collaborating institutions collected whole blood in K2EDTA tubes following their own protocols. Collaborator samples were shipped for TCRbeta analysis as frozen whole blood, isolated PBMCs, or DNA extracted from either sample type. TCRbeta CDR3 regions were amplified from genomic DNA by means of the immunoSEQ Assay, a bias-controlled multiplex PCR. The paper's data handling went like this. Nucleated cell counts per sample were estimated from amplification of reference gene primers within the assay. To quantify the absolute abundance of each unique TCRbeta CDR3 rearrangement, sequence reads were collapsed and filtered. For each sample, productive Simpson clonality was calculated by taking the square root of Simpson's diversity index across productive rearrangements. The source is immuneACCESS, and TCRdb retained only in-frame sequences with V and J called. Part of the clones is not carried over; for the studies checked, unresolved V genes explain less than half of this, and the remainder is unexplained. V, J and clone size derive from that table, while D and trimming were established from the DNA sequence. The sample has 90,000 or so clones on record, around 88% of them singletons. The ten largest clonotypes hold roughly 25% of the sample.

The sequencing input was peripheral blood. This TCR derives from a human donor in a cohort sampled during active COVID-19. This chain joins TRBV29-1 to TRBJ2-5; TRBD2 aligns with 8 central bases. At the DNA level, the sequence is TGCAGCGTTGAAGACGGGGGGGCCCGAGAGACCCAGTACTTC. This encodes CSVEDGGARETQYF.